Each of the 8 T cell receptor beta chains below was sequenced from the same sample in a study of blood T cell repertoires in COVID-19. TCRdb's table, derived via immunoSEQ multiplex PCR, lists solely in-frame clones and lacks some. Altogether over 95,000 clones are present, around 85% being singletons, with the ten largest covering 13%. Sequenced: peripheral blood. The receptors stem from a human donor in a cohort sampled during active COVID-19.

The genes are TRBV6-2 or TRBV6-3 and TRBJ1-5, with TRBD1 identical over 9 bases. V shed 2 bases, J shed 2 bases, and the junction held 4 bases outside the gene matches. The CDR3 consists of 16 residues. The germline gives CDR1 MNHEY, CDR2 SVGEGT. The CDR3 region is CASSYRDREGNQPQHF. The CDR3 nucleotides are TGTGCCAGCAGTTACCGGGACAGGGAGGGCAATCAGCCCCAGCATTTT.

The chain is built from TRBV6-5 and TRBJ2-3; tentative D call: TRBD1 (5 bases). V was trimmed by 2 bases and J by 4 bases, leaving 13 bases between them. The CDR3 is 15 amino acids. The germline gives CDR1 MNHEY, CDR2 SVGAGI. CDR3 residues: CASSYGASMADTQYF. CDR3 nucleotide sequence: TGTGCCAGCAGTTACGGGGCTAGTATGGCAGATACGCAGTATTTT.

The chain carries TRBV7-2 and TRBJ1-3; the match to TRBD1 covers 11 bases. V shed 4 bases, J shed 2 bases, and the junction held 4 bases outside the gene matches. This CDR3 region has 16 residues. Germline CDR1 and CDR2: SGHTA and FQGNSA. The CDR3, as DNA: TGTGCCAGCAGCTCCCTGGGACAGGGGGCTGGAAACACCATATATTTT. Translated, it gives CASSSLGQGAGNTIYF.

The CDR3 nucleotides read TGCGCCAGCAGCCAAGCCAGGGCAGATACGCAGTATTTT. Its protein is CASSQARADTQYF. The chain joins TRBV4-3 to TRBJ2-3; tentative D call: TRBD1 (5 bases). Germline assignment: CDR1 LGHNA and CDR2 YSLEER. V lost 1 base, J lost 4 bases, and 6 bases lay in between. CDR3 length: 13 amino acids.

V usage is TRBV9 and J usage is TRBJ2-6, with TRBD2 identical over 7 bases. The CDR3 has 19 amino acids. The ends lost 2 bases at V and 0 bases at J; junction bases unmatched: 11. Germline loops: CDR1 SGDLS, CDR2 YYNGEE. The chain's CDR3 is CASSVYWGGSASGANVLTF. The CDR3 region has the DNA TGTGCCAGCAGCGTTTACTGGGGGGGATCTGCCTCTGGGGCCAACGTCCTGACTTTC. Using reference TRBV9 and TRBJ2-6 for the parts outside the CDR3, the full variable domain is DSGVTQTPKHLITATGQRVTLRCSPRSGDLSVYWYQQSLDQGLQFLIQYYNGEERAKGNILERFSAQQFPDLHSELNLSSLELGDSALYFCASSVYWGGSASGANVLTFGAGSRLTVL.

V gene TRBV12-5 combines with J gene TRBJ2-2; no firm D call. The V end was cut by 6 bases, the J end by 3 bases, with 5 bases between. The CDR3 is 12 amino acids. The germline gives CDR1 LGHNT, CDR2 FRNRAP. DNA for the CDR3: TGTGCTAGTGGCCGAGACACCGGGGAGCTGTTTTTT. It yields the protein CASGRDTGELFF.

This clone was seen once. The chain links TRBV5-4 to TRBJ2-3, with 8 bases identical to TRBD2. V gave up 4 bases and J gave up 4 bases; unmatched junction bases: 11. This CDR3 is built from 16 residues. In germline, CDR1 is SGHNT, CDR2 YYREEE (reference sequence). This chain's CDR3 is CASSPGGVQSADTQYF. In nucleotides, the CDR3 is TGTGCCAGCAGCCCGGGGGGGGTTCAGTCAGCAGATACGCAGTATTTT.

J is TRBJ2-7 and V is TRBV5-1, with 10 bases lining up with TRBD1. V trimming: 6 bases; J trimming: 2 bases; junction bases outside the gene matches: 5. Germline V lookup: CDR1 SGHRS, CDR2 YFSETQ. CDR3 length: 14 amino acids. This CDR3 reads CASTRDRGTYEQYF. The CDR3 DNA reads TGCGCCAGCACCCGGGACAGGGGAACCTACGAGCAGTACTTC.